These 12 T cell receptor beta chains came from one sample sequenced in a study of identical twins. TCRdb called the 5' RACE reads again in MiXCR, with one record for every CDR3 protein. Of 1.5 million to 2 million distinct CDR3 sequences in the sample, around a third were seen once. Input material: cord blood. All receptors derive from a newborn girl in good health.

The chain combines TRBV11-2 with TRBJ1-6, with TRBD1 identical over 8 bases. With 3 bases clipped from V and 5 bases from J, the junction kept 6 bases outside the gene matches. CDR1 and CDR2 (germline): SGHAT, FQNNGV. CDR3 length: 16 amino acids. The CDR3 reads CASSFRTGGDNSPLHF. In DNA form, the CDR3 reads TGTGCCAGCAGCTTTCGCACAGGGGGAGATAATTCACCCCTCCACTTT.

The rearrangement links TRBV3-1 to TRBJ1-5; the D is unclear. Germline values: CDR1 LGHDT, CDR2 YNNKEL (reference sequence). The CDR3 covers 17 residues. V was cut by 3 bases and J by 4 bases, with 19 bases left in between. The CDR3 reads CASSHRGFHSPNQPQHF. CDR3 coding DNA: TGTGCCAGCAGCCATCGGGGATTCCACAGCCCAAATCAGCCCCAGCATTTT.

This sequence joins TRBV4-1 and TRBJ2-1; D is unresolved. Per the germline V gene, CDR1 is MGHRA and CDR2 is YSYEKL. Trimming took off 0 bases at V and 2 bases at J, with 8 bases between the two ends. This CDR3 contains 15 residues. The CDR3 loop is CASSQDAPTYNEQFF. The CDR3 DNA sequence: TGCGCCAGCAGCCAAGATGCCCCGACCTACAATGAGCAGTTCTTC.

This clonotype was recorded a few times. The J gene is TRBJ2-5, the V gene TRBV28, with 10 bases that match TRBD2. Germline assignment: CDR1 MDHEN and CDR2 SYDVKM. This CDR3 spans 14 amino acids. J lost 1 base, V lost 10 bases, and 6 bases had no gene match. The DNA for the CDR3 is TGTGCCACCCGGACTAGCGGTGCCCAAGAGACCCAGTACTTC. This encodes CATRTSGAQETQYF.

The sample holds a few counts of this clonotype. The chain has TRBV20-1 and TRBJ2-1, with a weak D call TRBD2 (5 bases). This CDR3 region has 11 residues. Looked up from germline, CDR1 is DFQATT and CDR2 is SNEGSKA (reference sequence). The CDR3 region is CTARGPNEQFF. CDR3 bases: TGCACCGCCCGAGGGCCCAATGAGCAGTTCTTC.

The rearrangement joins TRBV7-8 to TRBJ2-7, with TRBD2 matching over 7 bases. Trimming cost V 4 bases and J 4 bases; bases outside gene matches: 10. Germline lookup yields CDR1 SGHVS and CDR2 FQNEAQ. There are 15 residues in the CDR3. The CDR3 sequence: CASSSARERLYEQYF. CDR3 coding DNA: TGTGCCAGCAGCTCGGCGCGGGAGCGTCTTTACGAGCAGTACTTC.

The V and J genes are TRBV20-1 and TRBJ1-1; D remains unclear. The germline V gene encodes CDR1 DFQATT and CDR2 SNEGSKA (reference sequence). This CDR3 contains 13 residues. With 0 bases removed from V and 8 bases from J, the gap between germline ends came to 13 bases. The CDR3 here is CSARDPLDREAFF. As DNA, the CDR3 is TGCAGTGCTAGAGACCCCCTCGACCGGGAAGCTTTCTTT.

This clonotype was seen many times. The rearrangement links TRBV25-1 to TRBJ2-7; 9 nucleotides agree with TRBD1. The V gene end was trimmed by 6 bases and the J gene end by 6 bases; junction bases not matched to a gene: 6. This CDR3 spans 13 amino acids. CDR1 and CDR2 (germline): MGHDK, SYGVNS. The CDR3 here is CASREPGQGEQYF. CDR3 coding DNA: TGTGCCAGCAGAGAACCGGGACAGGGCGAGCAGTACTTC.

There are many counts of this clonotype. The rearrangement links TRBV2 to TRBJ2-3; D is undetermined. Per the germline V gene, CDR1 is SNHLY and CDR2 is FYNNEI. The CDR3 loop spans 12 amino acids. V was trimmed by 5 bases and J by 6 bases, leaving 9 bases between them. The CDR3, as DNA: TGTGCCAGCAGTCGGCCGGTGGATACGCAGTATTTT. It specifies CASSRPVDTQYF.

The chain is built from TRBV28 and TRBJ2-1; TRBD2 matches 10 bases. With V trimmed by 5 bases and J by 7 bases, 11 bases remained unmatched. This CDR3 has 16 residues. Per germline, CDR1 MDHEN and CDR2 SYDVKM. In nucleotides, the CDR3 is TGTGCCAGCAGTCTTCATCTAGCGGGAGTATTTAATGAGCAGTTCTTC. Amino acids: CASSLHLAGVFNEQFF.

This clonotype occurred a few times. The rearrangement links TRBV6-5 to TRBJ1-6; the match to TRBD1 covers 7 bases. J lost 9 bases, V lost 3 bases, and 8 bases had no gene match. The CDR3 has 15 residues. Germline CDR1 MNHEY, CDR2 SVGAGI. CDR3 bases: TGTGCCAGCAGTTATGAGTCAGGGGGTATTTCACCCCTCCACTTT. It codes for CASSYESGGISPLHF.

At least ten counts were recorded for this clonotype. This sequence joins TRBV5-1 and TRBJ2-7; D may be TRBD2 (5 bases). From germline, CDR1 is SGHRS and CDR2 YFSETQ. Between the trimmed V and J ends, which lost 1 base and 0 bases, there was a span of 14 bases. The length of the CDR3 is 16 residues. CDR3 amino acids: CASSLRLPPSSYEQYF. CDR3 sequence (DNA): TGCGCCAGCAGCTTGCGACTACCTCCCAGCTCCTACGAGCAGTACTTC.